This entry lists 19 T cell receptor beta chains sequenced from one sample in a study of cytomegalovirus exposure and HLA in healthy donors. Primers for the PCR totalled 60 Vbeta and 13 Jbeta. Generated by immunoSEQ multiplex PCR, the TCRdb table keeps only in-frame clones and is missing some. The table has 150,000 to 200,000 clones, about 85% seen once. The sample comprised PBMCs. The receptors shown here come from a male donor in good health and CMV-seropositive.

CDR3 sequence (DNA): TGTGCCAGCAGTGAAGAGGGGTGGAATGAGCAGTTCTTC. Translated, it gives CASSEEGWNEQFF. The chain recombines TRBV2 with TRBJ2-1; D perhaps matches TRBD1 (5 bases). V was pared by 1 base and J by 7 bases, with 8 bases between. In germline, CDR1 is SNHLY, CDR2 FYNNEI. CDR3 length: 13 amino acids.

V is TRBV29-1 and J is TRBJ1-1; no definite D call. V lost 2 bases and J lost 6, with 16 bases in between. The CDR3 runs 14 residues. The germline V gene has CDR1 SQVTM and CDR2 ANQGSEA. Here the CDR3 DNA reads TGCAGCGTTGAACCTCCCGGGAGGTTCGCTGAAGCTTTCTTT. It is translated as CSVEPPGRFAEAFF. Based on the CDR3 plus reference TRBV29-1 and TRBJ1-1, the full variable domain is SAVISQKPSRDICQRGTSLTIQCQVDSQVTMMFWYRQQPGQSLTLIATANQGSEATYESGFVIDKFPISRPNLTFSTLTVSNMSPEDSSIYLCSVEPPGRFAEAFFGQGTRLTVV.

The rearrangement uses TRBV6-1 and TRBJ1-3; possibly TRBD1 for D (5 bases). Germline V gene sequence: CDR1 MNHNS, CDR2 SASEGT. Trimming stripped 3 bases from V and 5 bases from J, with 17 bases between. The CDR3 runs 16 residues. The CDR3 DNA is TGTGCCAGCAGTGAGGACAATCGGTTAAATAGAAACACCATATATTTT. Protein sequence: CASSEDNRLNRNTIYF.

The genes are TRBV19 and TRBJ2-5; 7 bases align to TRBD2. With V trimmed by 1 base and J by 5 bases, 10 bases remained unmatched. In germline, CDR1 is LNHDA, CDR2 SQIVND (reference sequence). This CDR3 is 16 amino acids long. CDR3 sequence reads: CASSIVLAGEGETQYF. CDR3 DNA: TGTGCCAGTAGTATAGTTTTGGCGGGAGAGGGGGAGACCCAGTACTTC.

The V and J genes are TRBV7-2 and TRBJ1-2, with D possibly being TRBD1 (6 bases). The CDR3 totals 14 residues. Deletions cut 7 bases from V and 2 bases from J, with 14 bases between. Germline-derived CDR1 and CDR2 are SGHTA and FQGNSA. The CDR3 region is CASNVNTGNYGYTF. CDR3 bases: TGTGCCAGCAACGTTAACACAGGGAACTATGGCTACACCTTC.

The chain joins TRBV4-3 to TRBJ1-4; no definite D call. V lost 0 bases and J lost 8, with 13 bases in between. Germline CDR1 and CDR2: LGHNA and YSLEER. CDR3 length: 15 amino acids. The CDR3 spells CASSQDVALWEKLFF. The CDR3 coding sequence is TGCGCCAGCAGCCAAGACGTCGCACTCTGGGAAAAACTGTTTTTT.

This rearrangement joins TRBV19 to TRBJ2-7, with D perhaps TRBD2 (6 bases). The CDR3 consists of 15 residues. CDR1 and CDR2 (germline): LNHDA, SQIVND (reference sequence). Trimming shortened V by 5 bases and J by 2 bases, and 16 bases separated the two germline ends. The DNA for the CDR3 is TGTGCCAGTAGTCTGACCGGTGCGGGGCCCTACGAGCAGTACTTC. Translation gives CASSLTGAGPYEQYF.

The chain links TRBV9 to TRBJ2-7; 11 bases match TRBD2. CDR1 SGDLS and CDR2 YYNGEE come from the germline V gene. J lost 4 bases, V lost 3 bases, and 9 bases had no gene match. The CDR3 covers 16 residues. The CDR3 region has the DNA TGTGCCAGCAGCGACCAACCTAGCGGGAGGTCGTACGAGCAGTACTTC. It is translated as CASSDQPSGRSYEQYF.

The V and J genes are TRBV28 and TRBJ2-7; TRBD1 is a possible D gene (6 bases). V dropped 3 bases and J dropped 6 bases, with 15 bases sitting between them. Germline V gene sequence: CDR1 MDHEN, CDR2 SYDVKM. This CDR3 has 14 amino acids. CDR3: CASSFHRDRGEQYF. As DNA, the CDR3 is TGTGCCAGCAGTTTCCACAGGGATAGGGGCGAGCAGTACTTC.

The genes are TRBV19 and TRBJ2-7, with 7 bases that match TRBD1. The V and J ends lost 4 bases and 7 bases, in that order; junction bases with no gene match: 10. This CDR3 has 14 residues. Germline V lookup: CDR1 LNHDA, CDR2 SQIVND (reference sequence). CDR3 loop: CASSTGQPLGEQYF. The CDR3 region has the DNA TGTGCCAGTAGTACGGGACAGCCGTTGGGAGAGCAGTACTTC.

This rearrangement joins TRBV7-9 to TRBJ2-1; 9 bases fit TRBD2. Germline CDR1 reads SEHNR; CDR2 reads FQNEAQ (reference sequence). The CDR3 extends over 15 amino acids. V was pared by 5 bases and J by 2 bases, with 4 bases of the junction left unmatched. In DNA form, the CDR3 reads TGTGCCAGCAGCGTGGCTAGCGGGGCCTACAATGAGCAGTTCTTC. Translating it yields CASSVASGAYNEQFF.

The rearrangement links TRBV21-1 to TRBJ2-3; TRBD1, the D gene given by the table, was not confirmed from the DNA. TRBV21-1 is deemed a pseudogene. The CDR3 covers 16 residues. Written as DNA, the CDR3 is TGTGCCAGCAGCAAAGGAGGGACAGGGGGCACAGATACGCAGTATTTT. Translated, it gives CASSKGGTGGTDTQYF.

This chain uses TRBV10-3 with TRBJ2-7, with TRBD2 matching over 7 bases. The CDR3 loop spans 14 amino acids. Germline loops: CDR1 ENHRY, CDR2 SYGVKD. The ends lost 3 bases at V and 4 bases at J; junction bases unmatched: 6. CDR3 DNA: TGTGCCATCAGTGAAGCGGGGAAGAAGTACGAGCAGTACTTC. This sequence encodes CAISEAGKKYEQYF.

The chain has TRBV18 and TRBJ1-1; no clear D gene. Trimming cost V 4 bases and J 4 bases, with 16 bases left between them. The CDR3 spans 15 residues. The V gene's germline CDR1 is KGHSH and CDR2 LQKENI. The CDR3 reads CASSRSTEWSTEAFF. CDR3 coding DNA: TGTGCCAGCTCACGTTCAACGGAGTGGAGCACTGAAGCTTTCTTT.

V and J are TRBV7-9 and TRBJ2-3; TRBD2 agrees at 11 bases. The length of the CDR3 is 15 residues. The germline CDR1 and CDR2 sequences are SEHNR and FQNEAQ (reference sequence). Trimming took 8 bases from V and 2 from J; bases not matched to a gene: 6. CDR3 sequence (DNA): TGTGCCAGCTTAAGACTAGCGGGATACACAGATACGCAGTATTTT. It encodes CASLRLAGYTDTQYF.

This clone was seen more than once but under ten times. This chain links TRBV18 with TRBJ1-1; 8 bases are shared with TRBD1. From germline, CDR1 is KGHSH and CDR2 LQKENI. V trimming: 1 base; J trimming: 4 bases; junction bases outside the gene matches: 5. The CDR3 has 15 residues. CDR3 bases: TGTGCCAGCTCACCACTGGACAGGGAGGGCACTGAAGCTTTCTTT. This codes for CASSPLDREGTEAFF.

The chain joins TRBV7-6 to TRBJ1-4; possibly TRBD1 for D (5 bases). Trimming took off 5 bases at V and 7 bases at J, with 11 bases between the two ends. Looked up from germline, CDR1 is SGHVS and CDR2 is FNYEAQ. The CDR3 runs 13 residues. The CDR3 loop is CASSKGHLEKLFF. The CDR3 DNA follows: TGTGCCAGCAGCAAAGGACACCTTGAAAAACTGTTTTTT.

V is TRBV15 and J is TRBJ2-1, with 7 bases matching TRBD2. CDR1 is LNHNV and CDR2 is YYDKDF in the germline V gene (reference sequence). The CDR3 loop spans 14 amino acids. V shed 8 bases and J 5 bases; nucleotides not matched to a gene: 9. The CDR3 is CATRASGQNNEQFF. The DNA for the CDR3 is TGTGCCACCCGTGCTAGCGGCCAAAACAATGAGCAGTTCTTC. The entire variable domain, with the rest obtained from reference TRBV15 and TRBJ2-1, is as follows: DAMVIQNPRYQVTQFGKPVTLSCSQTLNHNVMYWYQQKSSQAPKLLFHYYDKDFNNEADTPDNFQSRRPNTSFCFLDIRSPGLGDTAMYLCATRASGQNNEQFFGPGTRLTVL.

This clone was recorded once. The DNA of the CDR3 is TGTGCCTGGAGCACAGGGGTCGGCTACACCTTC. It is translated as CAWSTGVGYTF. V is TRBV30 and J is TRBJ1-2; TRBD1 matches at 7 bases. Germline CDR1 GTSNPN, CDR2 SVGIG (reference sequence). The CDR3 consists of 11 residues. V was pared by 3 bases and J by 8 bases, with 3 bases of the junction left unmatched.